The clone carrying this T cell receptor beta chain has just a few counts. What it binds is not known. The entry originates in a study of T-cell memory formation after mild COVID-19. About the study: TCR clusters mostly belonged to single donors. Findings of the study overall: The pre-infection memory compartment contained some responding clones, suggesting cross-reactive memory joined. Mainly CM and EM harbored the contracting CD4+ clones; mainly EMRA harbored the CD8+ ones.

Constant-segment primers and 5'RACE yielded cDNA libraries for TCR alpha and TCR beta, each carrying sample barcodes and UMIs. Each CDR3 protein gets one entry after TCRdb re-called the 5' RACE reads with MiXCR. Among roughly 280,000 distinct CDR3 sequences listed, roughly 8% were seen once. The junction had 9 bases not matched to a gene; V was cut back by 1 base and J by 4 bases. Germline CDR1 SGHVS, CDR2 FNYEAQ. The CDR3 is 19 amino acids. This clonotype was sampled from a man aged 18 to 29 who had mild COVID-19 (a few samples of this study predate the infection). Cell type and time point are not known. The chain is built from TRBV7-6 and TRBJ2-5; 16 positions match TRBD2. The source material was PBMCs or a T cell subset sorted from them (not recorded which). The CDR3 DNA sequence: TGTGCCAGCAGCTTAGTTGTCGGGACTAGCGGGGGGGCGCTAGAGACCCAGTACTTC. Protein product: CASSLVVGTSGGALETQYF.